This is a list of T cell receptor beta chains from one sample in a study of CD8 T cells in ankylosing spondylitis. TCRdb called the 5' RACE reads again in MiXCR, with one record for every CDR3 protein. The sample lists tens of thousands of distinct CDR3 sequences; approximately 5.9% were seen once. The specimen was blood, either unsorted or a sorted T cell fraction (not recorded which). These receptors were taken from a male donor with ankylosing spondylitis or in good health (not recorded which). CDR3s include the opening cysteine and the closing phenylalanine or tryptophan. The D gene is left open where the match is weak. Clone size appears in some rows only: once, few, many, or a class for an expanded clone.

d_call: .; clone_size: many; v_call: TRBV7-8; j_call: TRBJ1-5; cdr3_aa: CASSSRGEPQHF; cdr3_nt: TGTGCCAGCAGCTCTCGTGGCGAGCCCCAGCATTTT
d_call: .; clone_size: many; v_call: TRBV12-3/TRBV12-4; j_call: TRBJ2-2; cdr3_aa: CASISLSGELFF; cdr3_nt: TGTGCCAGCATCTCGTTGTCCGGGGAGCTGTTTTTT
d_call: .; clone_size: many; v_call: TRBV5-5; j_call: TRBJ2-1; cdr3_aa: CASSFLTGFTNEQFF; cdr3_nt: TGTGCCAGCAGCTTTCTTACAGGGTTTACCAATGAGCAGTTCTTC
d_call: .; clone_size: many; v_call: TRBV20-1; j_call: TRBJ2-5; cdr3_aa: CSARDPPWKRAVGETQYF; cdr3_nt: TGCAGTGCTAGAGACCCCCCTTGGAAGAGGGCCGTTGGAGAGACCCAGTACTTC
d_call: .; clone_size: medium-sized; v_call: TRBV20-1; j_call: TRBJ1-6; cdr3_aa: CSARVRGADSPLHF; cdr3_nt: TGCAGTGCTAGAGTTAGGGGCGCCGATTCACCCCTCCACTTT
d_call: .; clone_size: many; v_call: TRBV6-5; j_call: TRBJ1-1; cdr3_aa: CASSSSANREGAFF; cdr3_nt: TGTGCCAGCAGTTCCTCCGCCAACAGGGAAGGAGCTTTCTTT
d_call: .; clone_size: many; v_call: TRBV6-2/TRBV6-3; j_call: TRBJ2-5; cdr3_aa: CASSYRETQYF; cdr3_nt: TGTGCCAGCAGTTACCGAGAGACCCAGTACTTC
d_call: TRBD2; clone_size: many; v_call: TRBV20-1; j_call: TRBJ2-3; cdr3_aa: CCARDVRLAGSTDTQYF; cdr3_nt: TGCTGTGCTAGAGATGTACGACTAGCGGGTTCGACAGATACGCAGTATTTT
d_call: .; clone_size: many; v_call: TRBV24-1; j_call: TRBJ2-4; cdr3_aa: CATSDHVGIQYF; cdr3_nt: TGTGCCACCAGTGACCACGTAGGCATTCAGTACTTC
d_call: .; clone_size: many; v_call: TRBV9; j_call: TRBJ2-7; cdr3_aa: CASSTGTVGEQYF; cdr3_nt: TGTGCCAGCAGCACCGGGACCGTCGGCGAGCAGTACTTC
d_call: .; clone_size: many; v_call: TRBV12-3/TRBV12-4; j_call: TRBJ1-2; cdr3_aa: CASSTAGTYGYTF; cdr3_nt: TGTGCCAGCAGTACCGCCGGGACGTATGGCTACACCTTC
d_call: .; clone_size: many; v_call: TRBV3-1; j_call: TRBJ1-5; cdr3_aa: CASSQGRGLGPNQPQHF; cdr3_nt: TGTGCCAGCAGCCAAGGTCGCGGGCTGGGCCCCAATCAGCCCCAGCATTTT
d_call: .; clone_size: many; v_call: TRBV12-3/TRBV12-4; j_call: TRBJ2-1; cdr3_aa: CASSFKGREQFF; cdr3_nt: TGTGCCAGCAGTTTTAAGGGGCGAGAGCAGTTCTTC
d_call: .; clone_size: many; v_call: TRBV14; j_call: TRBJ2-1; cdr3_aa: CASSQDRGTLWGEQFF; cdr3_nt: TGTGCCAGCAGCCAAGATCGAGGGACTCTATGGGGCGAGCAGTTCTTC
d_call: .; clone_size: many; v_call: TRBV5-1; j_call: TRBJ1-1; cdr3_aa: CASSPRGSTNTEAFF; cdr3_nt: TGCGCCAGCAGCCCCCGGGGGAGTACGAACACTGAAGCTTTCTTT
d_call: TRBD2; clone_size: medium-sized; v_call: TRBV29-1; j_call: TRBJ2-3; cdr3_aa: CSVDNIAGGSTDTQYF; cdr3_nt: TGCAGCGTTGATAATATAGCGGGAGGGAGCACAGATACGCAGTATTTT
d_call: .; clone_size: many; v_call: TRBV29-1; j_call: TRBJ2-7; cdr3_aa: CSVRQDFYYEQYF; cdr3_nt: TGCAGCGTGAGGCAGGATTTTTACTACGAGCAGTACTTC
d_call: TRBD2; clone_size: many; v_call: TRBV7-3; j_call: TRBJ2-1; cdr3_aa: CASSLKTSYNEQFF; cdr3_nt: TGTGCCAGCAGCTTAAAGACTAGCTATAATGAGCAGTTCTTC
d_call: TRBD1; clone_size: many; v_call: TRBV5-1; j_call: TRBJ2-2; cdr3_aa: CASSLAGQGSGELFF; cdr3_nt: TGCGCCAGCAGCTTGGCCGGACAGGGATCCGGGGAGCTGTTTTTT
d_call: .; clone_size: many; v_call: TRBV25-1; j_call: TRBJ2-7; cdr3_aa: CASRQTGRTVYEQYF; cdr3_nt: TGTGCCAGCAGACAAACAGGGCGGACGGTCTACGAGCAGTACTTC
d_call: TRBD2; clone_size: many; v_call: TRBV30; j_call: TRBJ2-2; cdr3_aa: CAWRLAGASGELFF; cdr3_nt: TGTGCCTGGAGACTAGCGGGAGCCAGCGGGGAGCTGTTTTTT
d_call: .; clone_size: many; v_call: TRBV6-6; j_call: TRBJ2-2; cdr3_aa: CASYSRNTGELFF; cdr3_nt: TGTGCCAGCTACAGCCGAAACACCGGGGAGCTGTTTTTT
d_call: TRBD1; clone_size: many; v_call: TRBV20-1; j_call: TRBJ1-5; cdr3_aa: CSARDPGGPGNQPQHF; cdr3_nt: TGCAGTGCTAGAGATCCAGGGGGGCCAGGGAATCAGCCCCAGCATTTT
d_call: TRBD2; clone_size: many; v_call: TRBV6-5; j_call: TRBJ2-1; cdr3_aa: CASSSGLAGSYNEQFF; cdr3_nt: TGTGCCAGCAGCTCCGGGCTAGCGGGATCTTACAATGAGCAGTTCTTC
d_call: TRBD1; clone_size: many; v_call: TRBV20-1; j_call: TRBJ1-5; cdr3_aa: CSARGTGNQPQHF; cdr3_nt: TGCAGTGCTAGGGGGACAGGGAATCAGCCCCAGCATTTT
d_call: .; clone_size: .; v_call: TRBV11-2; j_call: TRBJ2-2; cdr3_aa: CASSLVGGLGELFF; cdr3_nt: TGTGCCAGCAGCTTAGTGGGGGGGCTGGGGGAGCTGTTTTTT
d_call: .; clone_size: many; v_call: TRBV5-1; j_call: TRBJ2-1; cdr3_aa: CASDSGLLSGNEQFF; cdr3_nt: TGCGCCAGCGACAGTGGACTTTTATCGGGCAATGAGCAGTTCTTC
d_call: TRBD1; clone_size: many; v_call: TRBV20-1; j_call: TRBJ1-2; cdr3_aa: CSARDPRQGGYTF; cdr3_nt: TGCAGTGCTAGAGACCCTCGACAGGGAGGCTACACCTTC
d_call: TRBD2; clone_size: many; v_call: TRBV7-9; j_call: TRBJ2-7; cdr3_aa: CASSLGEGLVDYEQYF; cdr3_nt: TGTGCCAGCAGCTTAGGAGAGGGACTAGTGGACTACGAGCAGTACTTC
d_call: .; clone_size: many; v_call: TRBV5-1; j_call: TRBJ2-5; cdr3_aa: CASTRAQGSFETQYF; cdr3_nt: TGCGCCAGCACGAGAGCACAGGGATCGTTTGAGACCCAGTACTTC
d_call: .; clone_size: many; v_call: TRBV29-1; j_call: TRBJ2-1; cdr3_aa: CSVAGRSYNEQFF; cdr3_nt: TGCAGCGTTGCGGGACGCTCCTACAATGAGCAGTTCTTC
d_call: TRBD1; clone_size: many; v_call: TRBV12-3/TRBV12-4; j_call: TRBJ1-2; cdr3_aa: CASSWDSANYGYTF; cdr3_nt: TGTGCCAGCAGCTGGGACAGCGCTAACTATGGCTACACCTTC
d_call: .; clone_size: many; v_call: TRBV12-3/TRBV12-4; j_call: TRBJ1-1; cdr3_aa: CASSLRDYTEAFF; cdr3_nt: TGTGCCAGCAGTCTCCGGGACTACACTGAAGCTTTCTTT
d_call: .; clone_size: many; v_call: TRBV6-2/TRBV6-3; j_call: TRBJ1-1; cdr3_aa: CASSYSWGEAFF; cdr3_nt: TGTGCCAGCAGTTACTCATGGGGTGAAGCTTTCTTT
d_call: .; clone_size: many; v_call: TRBV14; j_call: TRBJ2-3; cdr3_aa: CASSIHPTDTQYF; cdr3_nt: TGTGCCAGCAGCATCCACCCTACCGATACGCAGTATTTT
d_call: .; clone_size: many; v_call: TRBV4-3; j_call: TRBJ1-1; cdr3_aa: CASSQVRGEDTEAFF; cdr3_nt: TGCGCCAGCAGCCAAGTCCGTGGGGAGGACACTGAAGCTTTCTTT
d_call: TRBD2; clone_size: many; v_call: TRBV14; j_call: TRBJ2-5; cdr3_aa: CASSQDLMSAEGGETQYF; cdr3_nt: TGTGCCAGCAGCCAAGATTTAATGTCGGCGGAGGGAGGGGAGACCCAGTACTTC
d_call: TRBD1; clone_size: many; v_call: TRBV7-9; j_call: TRBJ2-7; cdr3_aa: CASSLLSGQGYEQYF; cdr3_nt: TGTGCCAGCAGCTTACTTTCCGGACAGGGCTACGAGCAGTACTTC
d_call: TRBD2; clone_size: many; v_call: TRBV5-1; j_call: TRBJ2-3; cdr3_aa: CASSLNVAGADTQYF; cdr3_nt: TGCGCCAGCAGCTTGAATGTAGCGGGGGCGGATACGCAGTATTTT
d_call: TRBD2; clone_size: many; v_call: TRBV29-1; j_call: TRBJ2-1; cdr3_aa: CSVVGLAAYNEQFF; cdr3_nt: TGCAGCGTTGTTGGACTAGCGGCATACAATGAGCAGTTCTTC